This TCR beta chain was observed in a study of blood T cell repertoires in COVID-19. Looking at the study overall: The United States, Italy and Spain supplied acute and convalescent COVID-19 samples. T cells, B-cell-depleted T cells, or PBMCs supplied cDNA or gDNA.

V dropped 2 bases and J dropped 6 bases, with 8 bases sitting between them. CDR3 length equals 14 residues. Germline values: CDR1 SGHTA, CDR2 FQGTGA. Original data processing: Estimates of nucleated cell counts were drawn from the amplification of reference gene primers. Method: immunoSEQ multiplex PCR; TCRdb's copy keeps in-frame clones and lacks some. V and J calls and clone size are given by that table; D and trimming were obtained from the DNA. Among tens of thousands of clones listed, about 85% were seen once. This sequence was found in a man between 60 and 70 years old with active COVID-19. The chain employs TRBV7-3 and TRBJ1-6; D is possibly TRBD1 (6 bases). Material: peripheral blood. CDR3 sequence (DNA): TGTGCCAGCAGCTTACGGGGGGCTAATTCACCCCTCCACTTT. It encodes CASSLRGANSPLHF.